The clone carrying this T cell receptor (beta chain) showed up many times. The data were obtained in a study of identical twins. TCRdb recomputed calls from the 5' RACE reads with MiXCR, one row per CDR3 protein. The table records just under 550,000 distinct CDR3 sequences, roughly 15% of them present only once. In addition, the sample was reused for a study of yellow fever vaccine responses in identical twins. As that report states: Twins' vaccine T cell responses reportedly seemed partly convergent and partly personalized.

The specimen sequenced was CD4+ T cells sorted from blood. The receptor was derived from a woman under 30 in good health.

The CDR3 protein is CASSWGTAKNTEAFF. The CDR3 coding sequence is TGCGCCAGCAGCTGGGGGACAGCTAAGAACACTGAAGCTTTCTTT. The chain recombines TRBV5-1 with TRBJ1-1, with TRBD1 matching over 7 bases. This CDR3 region has 15 residues. From germline, CDR1 is SGHRS and CDR2 YFSETQ. Unmatched junction bases numbered 6, after V lost 3 bases and J lost 1 base.